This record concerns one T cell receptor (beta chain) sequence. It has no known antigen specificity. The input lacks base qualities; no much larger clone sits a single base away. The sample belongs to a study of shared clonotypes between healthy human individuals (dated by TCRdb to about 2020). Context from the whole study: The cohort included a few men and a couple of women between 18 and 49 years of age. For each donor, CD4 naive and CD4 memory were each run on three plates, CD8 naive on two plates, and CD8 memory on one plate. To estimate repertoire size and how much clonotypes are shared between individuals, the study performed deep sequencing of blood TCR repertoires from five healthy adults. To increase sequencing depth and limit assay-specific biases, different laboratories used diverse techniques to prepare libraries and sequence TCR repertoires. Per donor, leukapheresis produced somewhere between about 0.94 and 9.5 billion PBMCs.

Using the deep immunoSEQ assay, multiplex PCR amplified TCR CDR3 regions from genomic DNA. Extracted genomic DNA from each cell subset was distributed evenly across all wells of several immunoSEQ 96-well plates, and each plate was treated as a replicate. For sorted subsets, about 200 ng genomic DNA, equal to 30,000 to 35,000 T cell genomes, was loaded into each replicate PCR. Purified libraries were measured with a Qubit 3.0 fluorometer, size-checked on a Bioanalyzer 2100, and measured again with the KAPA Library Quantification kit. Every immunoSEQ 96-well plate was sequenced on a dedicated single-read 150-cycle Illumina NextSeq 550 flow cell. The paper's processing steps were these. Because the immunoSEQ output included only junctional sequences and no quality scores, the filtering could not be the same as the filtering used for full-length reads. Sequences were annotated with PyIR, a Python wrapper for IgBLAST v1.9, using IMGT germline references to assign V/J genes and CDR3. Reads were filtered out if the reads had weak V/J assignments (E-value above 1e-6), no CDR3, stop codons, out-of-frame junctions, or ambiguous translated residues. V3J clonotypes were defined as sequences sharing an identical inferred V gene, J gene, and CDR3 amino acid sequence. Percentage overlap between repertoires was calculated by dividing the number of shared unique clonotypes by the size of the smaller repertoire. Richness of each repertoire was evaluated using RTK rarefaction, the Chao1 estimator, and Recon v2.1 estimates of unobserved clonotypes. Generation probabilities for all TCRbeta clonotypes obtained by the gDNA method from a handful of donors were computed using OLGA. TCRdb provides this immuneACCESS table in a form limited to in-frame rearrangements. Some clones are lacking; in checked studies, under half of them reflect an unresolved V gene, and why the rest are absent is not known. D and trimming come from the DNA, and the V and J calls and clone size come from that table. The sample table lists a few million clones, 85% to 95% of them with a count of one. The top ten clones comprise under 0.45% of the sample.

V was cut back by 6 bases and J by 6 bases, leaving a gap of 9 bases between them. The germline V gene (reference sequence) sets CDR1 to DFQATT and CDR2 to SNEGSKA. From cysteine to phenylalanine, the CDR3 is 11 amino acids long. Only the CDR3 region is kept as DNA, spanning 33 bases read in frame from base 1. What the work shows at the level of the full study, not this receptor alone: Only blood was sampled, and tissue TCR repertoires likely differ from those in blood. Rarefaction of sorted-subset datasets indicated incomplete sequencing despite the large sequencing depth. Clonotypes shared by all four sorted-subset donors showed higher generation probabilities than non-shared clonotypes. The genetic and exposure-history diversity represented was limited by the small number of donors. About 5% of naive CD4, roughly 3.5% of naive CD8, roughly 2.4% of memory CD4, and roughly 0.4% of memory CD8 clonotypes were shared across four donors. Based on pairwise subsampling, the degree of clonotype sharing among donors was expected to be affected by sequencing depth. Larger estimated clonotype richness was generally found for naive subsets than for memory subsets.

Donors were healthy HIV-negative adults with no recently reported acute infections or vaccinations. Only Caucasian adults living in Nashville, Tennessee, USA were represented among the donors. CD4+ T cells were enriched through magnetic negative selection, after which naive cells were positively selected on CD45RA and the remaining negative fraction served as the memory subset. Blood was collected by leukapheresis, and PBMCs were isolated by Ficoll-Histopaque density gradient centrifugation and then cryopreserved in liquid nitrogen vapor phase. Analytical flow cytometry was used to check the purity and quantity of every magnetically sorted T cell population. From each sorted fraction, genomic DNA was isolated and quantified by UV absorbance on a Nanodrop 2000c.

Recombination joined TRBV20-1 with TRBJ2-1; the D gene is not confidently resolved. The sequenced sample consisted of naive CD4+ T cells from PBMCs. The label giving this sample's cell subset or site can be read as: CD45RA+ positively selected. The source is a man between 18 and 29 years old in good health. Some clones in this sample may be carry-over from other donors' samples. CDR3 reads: CSAPNSNEQFF. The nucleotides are TGCAGTGCCCCTAACTCCAATGAGCAGTTCTTC.